Sequencing of this T cell receptor beta chain was carried out in a study of T cells in tuberculosis. Study summary: In South Africa, adults with active tuberculosis were compared with IGRA-negative and latently infected IGRA-positive adolescents.

Per the germline V gene, CDR1 is SGHRS and CDR2 is YFSETQ. The CDR3 extends over 14 amino acids. V was pared by 4 bases and J by 5 bases, with 15 bases between. Indicated time point: new active TB diagnosis, blood taken before or within 7 days of starting treatment. Data came from immunoSEQ multiplex PCR; TCRdb stores just in-frame clones and leaves some out. This table has fewer than 40,000 clones, around 93% appearing once. The chain joins TRBV5-1 to TRBJ1-2; D gene ambiguous. The TCR originated in an adult with tuberculosis. The input for sequencing was PBMCs, taken at tuberculosis diagnosis. The CDR3 spells CASSSLRFRYGYTF. The CDR3 DNA sequence: TGCGCCAGCAGCAGCTTGAGGTTTCGATATGGCTACACCTTC.